The 19 T cell receptor beta chains listed next were all sequenced from one sample in a study of T-cell memory formation after mild COVID-19. TCRdb used MiXCR to reprocess the 5' RACE reads, holding one entry per CDR3 protein. This sample yields tens of thousands of distinct CDR3 sequences, of which approximately 23% are seen a single time; roughly 40% belongs to the top ten. Input material: PBMCs or a T cell subset sorted from them (not recorded which). The receptors come from a man in his late teens or twenties who had mild COVID-19 (a few samples of this study predate the infection). Cell type and time point are not known.

The chain combines TRBV4-3 with TRBJ2-5; possible D gene TRBD1, 7 bases. Germline V gene sequence: CDR1 LGHNA, CDR2 YSLEER. Trimming took 0 bases from V and 3 from J, leaving 14 bases between them. CDR3 length: 16 residues. The DNA of the CDR3 is TGCGCCAGCAGCCAAGATGGGGGCAGGGGGGAAGAGACCCAGTACTTC. Translation: CASSQDGGRGEETQYF.

Only a few counts were recorded for this clonotype. V is TRBV4-2 and J is TRBJ2-7; D might be TRBD2 (5 bases). CDR3 length equals 13 residues. V was shortened by 0 bases and J by 5 bases, with 8 bases between the two germline ends. Germline lookup yields CDR1 LGHNA and CDR2 YNFKEQ. The CDR3 DNA sequence: TGTGCCAGCAGCCAAGAATCCGGGAACGAGCAGTACTTC. Translating it yields CASSQESGNEQYF.

This clonotype was counted a few times. The chain links TRBV12-3 or TRBV12-4 to TRBJ2-5; weak D call: TRBD2 (6 bases). Between the trimmed V and J ends, which lost 5 bases and 1 base, there was a span of 11 bases. The CDR3 covers 14 residues. CDR3 protein: CASSVSGSQETQYF. Here the CDR3 DNA reads TGTGCCAGCAGTGTAAGCGGGTCCCAAGAGACCCAGTACTTC.

The chain links TRBV29-1 to TRBJ1-1; D is ambiguous. V lost 2 bases and J 1 base, leaving 5 bases between the germline ends. Germline V gene sequence: CDR1 SQVTM, CDR2 ANQGSEA. The CDR3 contains 12 residues. CDR3 nucleotide sequence: TGCAGCGTTGAAAGGAAGAACACTGAAGCTTTCTTT. Protein sequence: CSVERKNTEAFF.

The chain employs TRBV7-9 and TRBJ2-6; D may be TRBD2 (5 bases). The V gene lost 6 bases and the J gene lost 0 bases, with 12 bases spanning the gap. This CDR3 comprises 16 residues. The germline V gene has CDR1 SEHNR and CDR2 FQNEAQ (reference sequence). CDR3: CASSPEAGSGANVLTF. CDR3 DNA: TGTGCCAGCAGTCCGGAGGCGGGCTCTGGGGCCAACGTCCTGACTTTC.

The CDR3 nucleotides are TGTGCCAGCTCACCAGAGACAGGGGGGTGGACTGAAGCTTTCTTT. Protein: CASSPETGGWTEAFF. The rearrangement uses TRBV18 and TRBJ1-1; 9 nucleotides match TRBD1. Unmatched junction bases numbered 6, after V lost 2 bases and J lost 5 bases. The germline gives CDR1 KGHSH, CDR2 LQKENI. The CDR3 sequence is 15 residues long. Filled out from reference TRBV18 and TRBJ1-1, the complete variable domain reads NAGVMQNPRHLVRRRGQEARLRCSPMKGHSHVYWYRQLPEEGLKFMVYLQKENIIDESGMPKERFSAEFPKEGPSILRIQQVVRGDSAAYFCASSPETGGWTEAFFGQGTRLTVV.

The J gene is TRBJ2-1, the V gene TRBV15, with D perhaps given as TRBD1 or TRBD2 (5 bases each). CDR1 and CDR2 (germline): LNHNV, YYDKDF (reference sequence). V dropped 6 bases and J dropped 8 bases, with 11 bases sitting between them. CDR3 length equals 12 residues. The CDR3 is CATRAGRDEQFF. The CDR3, as DNA: TGTGCCACCAGGGCAGGGCGGGATGAGCAGTTCTTC. Together with reference TRBV15 and TRBJ2-1, the CDR3 gives the full variable domain: DAMVIQNPRYQVTQFGKPVTLSCSQTLNHNVMYWYQQKSSQAPKLLFHYYDKDFNNEADTPDNFQSRRPNTSFCFLDIRSPGLGDTAMYLCATRAGRDEQFFGPGTRLTVL.

In this sample, this clonotype turned up a few times. V gene TRBV4-1 combines with J gene TRBJ2-7; TRBD1 agrees at 7 bases. The germline CDR1 and CDR2 sequences are MGHRA and YSYEKL. CDR3 size: 12 residues. With V trimmed by 1 base and J by 6 bases, 0 bases remained unmatched. The CDR3 spells CASSQGTGEQYF. CDR3 DNA: TGCGCCAGCAGCCAAGGGACAGGCGAGCAGTACTTC.

V gene TRBV3-1 combines with J gene TRBJ2-3, with a possible D match to TRBD2 (7 bases). Germline CDR1 reads LGHDT; CDR2 reads YNNKEL (reference sequence). V lost 11 bases, J lost 4 bases, and 13 bases lay in between. This CDR3 is built from 12 residues. The CDR3, as DNA: TGTGCCGCGAAGGGGGGGCCAGATACGCAGTATTTT. This codes for CAAKGGPDTQYF.

The chain uses TRBV6-8 and TRBJ1-3; D remains ambiguous. Germline V gene lookup returns CDR1 MNHGY and CDR2 SAAAGT. Trimming took off 10 bases at V and 0 bases at J, with 16 bases between the two ends. The CDR3 runs to 15 residues. The CDR3 here is CAKARLVISGNTIYF. Here the CDR3 DNA reads TGTGCCAAAGCCAGGCTCGTGATCTCTGGAAACACCATATATTTT.

This sequence joins TRBV9 and TRBJ1-3, with D maybe TRBD1 (5 bases). The CDR3 contains 16 residues. Trimming removed 1 base from V and 0 bases from J, with 11 bases in between. The germline gives CDR1 SGDLS, CDR2 YYNGEE. The CDR3 DNA is TGTGCCAGCAGCGTATCCGGGGGGTACTCTGGAAACACCATATATTTT. Amino acid sequence: CASSVSGGYSGNTIYF.

The chain combines TRBV4-2 with TRBJ1-5, with TRBD1 matching 7 bases. V lost 0 bases and J lost 7; bases outside the gene matches: 9. The CDR3 runs to 16 residues. Per the germline V gene, CDR1 is LGHNA and CDR2 is YNFKEQ. This CDR3 reads CASSQDLGARGQPQHF. CDR3 DNA sequence: TGTGCCAGCAGCCAAGATCTGGGGGCCAGGGGGCAGCCCCAGCATTTT.

This chain links TRBV7-6 with TRBJ2-3, with a tentative D call TRBD2 (5 bases). V dropped 8 bases and J dropped 4 bases, with 13 bases sitting between them. This CDR3 region has 13 residues. CDR1 SGHVS and CDR2 FNYEAQ come from the germline V gene. The CDR3 region is CASGLDAADTQYF. As DNA, the CDR3 is TGTGCCAGCGGACTTGACGCAGCAGATACGCAGTATTTT.

This clonotype was counted a few times. The V and J genes are TRBV19 and TRBJ2-1; 8 positions match TRBD2. J was trimmed by 8 bases and V by 1 base; bases with no gene match: 16. Germline-derived CDR1 and CDR2 are LNHDA and SQIVND (reference sequence). The CDR3 runs to 18 residues. The CDR3 sequence is CASSIASGPGLATDEQFF. In nucleotides, the CDR3 is TGTGCCAGTAGTATAGCGAGCGGTCCTGGACTAGCTACGGATGAGCAGTTCTTC.

This clonotype was detected only a few times. V usage is TRBV18 and J usage is TRBJ2-1, with 9 bases fitting TRBD2. The length of the CDR3 is 16 residues. CDR1 is KGHSH and CDR2 is LQKENI in the germline V gene. V shed 3 bases, J shed 9 bases, and the junction held 12 bases outside the gene matches. The CDR3 here is CASSPDAGGHGTEQFF. The CDR3 nucleotides read TGTGCCAGCTCACCGGATGCGGGAGGGCATGGCACTGAGCAGTTCTTC.

This CDR3 reads CASSGFRVGTGELFF. As DNA, the CDR3 is TGTGCCAGCAGTGGGTTTCGAGTTGGCACCGGGGAGCTGTTTTTT. V gene TRBV25-1 combines with J gene TRBJ2-2; D is undetermined. Per the germline V gene, CDR1 is MGHDK and CDR2 is SYGVNS. The CDR3 is made up of 15 amino acids. V was shortened by 4 bases and J by 4 bases, with 13 bases between the two germline ends.

The sample holds a few counts of this clonotype. The chain links TRBV11-2 to TRBJ2-5, with D possibly TRBD2 on 6 matching bases. CDR1 is SGHAT and CDR2 is FQNNGV in the germline V gene. The CDR3 covers 15 residues. V gave up 1 base and J gave up 1 base, with 10 bases separating them. Here the CDR3 reads CASSLGRGTQETQYF. DNA for the CDR3: TGTGCCAGCAGCTTAGGTCGGGGGACCCAAGAGACCCAGTACTTC.

The chain recombines TRBV29-1 with TRBJ1-2, with a possible D match to TRBD1 (5 bases). The V end lost 1 base, the J end lost 0 bases, and 12 bases lay between the germline ends. CDR1 and CDR2 from the germline V gene are SQVTM and ANQGSEA. The CDR3 has 15 residues. CDR3 sequence (DNA): TGCAGCGTTGAAGGGGACGCTGGTCCTAACTATGGCTACACCTTC. Its translation: CSVEGDAGPNYGYTF.

V usage is TRBV4-3 and J usage is TRBJ2-1, with 14 positions matching TRBD2. The CDR3 consists of 16 residues. The ends lost 5 bases at V and 2 bases at J; junction bases unmatched: 2. Per germline, CDR1 LGHNA and CDR2 YSLEER. The CDR3 sequence: CASSSTSGGAYNEQFF. The CDR3 DNA is TGCGCCAGCAGCTCGACTAGCGGGGGGGCCTACAATGAGCAGTTCTTC.